The clone carrying this T cell receptor (beta chain) was seen more than once but under ten times. The antigen is unknown. The data were obtained in a study of T cells after yellow fever vaccination. Germline lookup yields CDR1 MGHRA and CDR2 YSYEKL. V lost 1 base to trimming and J lost 5 bases, with 14 bases between them. The CDR3 covers 15 residues. Study results and limitations: Boosting was followed by the reappearance of most primary-vaccination clones (just under 97% CD4, 70% to 90% CD8).

Universal primer sites and UMIs were introduced during 5'RACE template-switching synthesis of TCR cDNA. From the 5' RACE reads, TCRdb called clonotypes with MiXCR, one entry per CDR3 protein. The sample consists of 360,000 or so distinct CDR3 sequences, around a tenth of them appearing once. Sequenced here: PBMCs, sampled on the day of the first yellow fever vaccination. The genes are TRBV4-1 and TRBJ1-2; D uncertain. The source of this sequence is a young man who received the YFV17D yellow fever vaccine. As DNA, the CDR3 is TGCGCCAGCAGCCAAGTCGCCCTCAGAGGGTATGGCTACACCTTC. Its protein product is CASSQVALRGYGYTF.